A selection of T cell receptor beta chains follows, all from one sample in a study of CD8+ T cells in alopecia areata. Measured with immunoSEQ multiplex PCR; TCRdb has only the in-frame clones, and not every one. The repertoire consists of 200,000 to 250,000 clones, with 64% occurring once and the leading ten covering 4.2%. The sequencing here drew on CD4+ T cells sorted from blood, taken at week 4, from a patient treated with tofacitinib. These receptors were taken from a human donor with alopecia areata. Both conserved end residues are part of each CDR3. A D gene is named only where the DNA matches it firmly. Some rows mark clone size as missing; the rest say once, few, many or name a class of expanded clone.

>TRBJ2-1|.|TRBV5-6|TRBD1
CASSPGGQGYNEQFF
TGTGCCAGCAGCCCGGGGGGACAGGGCTACAATGAGCAGTTCTTC
>TRBJ1-6|.|TRBV30|.
CAWNRERFQPLHF
TGTGCCTGGAACCGGGAGAGGTTTCAACCCCTCCACTTT
>TRBJ2-3|once|TRBV7-8|TRBD2
CASSSGLAGTDTQYF
TGTGCCAGCAGCTCCGGACTAGCGGGGACAGATACGCAGTATTTT
>TRBJ2-2|.|TRBV30|.
CAWMSSPNTGELFF
TGTGCCTGGATGAGTAGCCCAAACACCGGGGAGCTGTTTTTT
>TRBJ2-3|.|TRBV29-1|.
CSVGPGGDTQYF
TGCAGCGTTGGTCCTGGTGGAGATACGCAGTATTTT
>TRBJ2-3|.|TRBV18|TRBD1
CASSPSTGGTDTQYF
TGTGCCAGCTCACCATCGACAGGGGGCACAGATACGCAGTATTTT
>TRBJ2-3|.|TRBV5-1|.
CASSLDPAGDTQYF
TGCGCCAGCAGCTTGGACCCCGCGGGGGATACGCAGTATTTT
>TRBJ1-1|few|TRBV19|.
CASSIGGGLMNTEAFF
TGTGCCAGTAGTATTGGGGGCGGACTCATGAACACTGAAGCTTTCTTT
>TRBJ1-1|.|TRBV7-9|TRBD1
CASSTSGTVNTEAFF
TGTGCCAGCAGCACATCCGGGACAGTGAACACTGAAGCTTTCTTT
>TRBJ2-7|.|TRBV6-6|.
CASNNSPDEQYF
TGTGCCAGCAACAATTCCCCTGACGAGCAGTACTTC
>TRBJ2-2|.|TRBV30|.
CAWSVRLGFTGELFF
TGTGCCTGGAGTGTAAGGCTAGGTTTCACCGGGGAGCTGTTTTTT
>TRBJ1-1|.|TRBV29-1|.
CSARTTNTEAFF
TGCAGCGCCCGGACCACAAACACTGAAGCTTTCTTT
>TRBJ1-4|few|TRBV4-2|TRBD1
CASSQETSRTGATNEKLFF
TGTGCCAGCAGCCAAGAAACCTCCAGGACAGGGGCAACTAATGAAAAACTGTTTTTT
>TRBJ2-5|.|TRBV2|.
CASSDQTQYF
TGTGCCAGCAGTGACCAGACCCAGTACTTC
>TRBJ1-3|.|TRBV7-2|.
CASSLSAQGNTIYF
TGTGCCAGCAGCTTAAGCGCCCAGGGAAACACCATATATTTT
>TRBJ2-3|.|TRBV6-5|TRBD1
CASKGTATDTQYF
TGTGCCAGCAAGGGGACAGCCACAGATACGCAGTATTTT
>TRBJ1-4|.|TRBV5-1|TRBD1
CASSLLPGQNNEKLFF
TGCGCCAGCAGCCTTCTACCGGGACAGAATAATGAAAAACTGTTTTTT
>TRBJ2-7|.|TRBV5-1|.
CASSPQKGDSEQYF
TGCGCCAGCAGCCCCCAGAAGGGGGATAGCGAGCAGTACTTC
>TRBJ1-4|few|TRBV25-1|.
CASSETGATGKLFF
TGTGCCAGCAGTGAAACAGGAGCTACCGGAAAACTGTTTTTT
>TRBJ2-3|few|TRBV11-2|TRBD2
CASSGVKATGGLSTDTQYF
TGTGCCAGCAGCGGGGTAAAAGCTACGGGGGGACTTAGCACAGATACGCAGTATTTT
>TRBJ1-2|.|TRBV19|.
CASSQRRGAYGYTF
TGTGCCAGTAGCCAACGTCGGGGGGCCTATGGCTACACCTTC
>TRBJ1-2|few|TRBV29-1|.
CSVVTGIEHGYTF
TGCAGCGTTGTAACCGGGATCGAGCATGGCTACACCTTC
>TRBJ1-4|few|TRBV5-6|.
CASSLGRFGEKLFF
TGTGCCAGCAGCTTGGGAAGGTTTGGAGAAAAACTGTTTTTT
>TRBJ2-2|.|TRBV2|.
CASSEGTGELFF
TGTGCCAGCAGTGAGGGAACCGGGGAGCTGTTTTTT
>TRBJ1-5|.|TRBV5-6|.
CASSYARSNQPQHF
TGTGCCAGCAGCTATGCCAGGAGCAATCAGCCCCAGCATTTT
>TRBJ2-5|few|TRBV7-8|.
CASSFQGEKETQYF
TGTGCCAGCAGCTTTCAGGGAGAGAAAGAGACCCAGTACTTC
>TRBJ2-1|.|TRBV11-2|.
CASSSHREGEQFF
TGTGCCAGCAGCTCACACAGGGAAGGTGAGCAGTTCTTC
>TRBJ1-4|.|TRBV18|TRBD1
CASSPKQGGEKLFF
TGTGCCAGCTCACCAAAACAGGGGGGAGAAAAACTGTTTTTT